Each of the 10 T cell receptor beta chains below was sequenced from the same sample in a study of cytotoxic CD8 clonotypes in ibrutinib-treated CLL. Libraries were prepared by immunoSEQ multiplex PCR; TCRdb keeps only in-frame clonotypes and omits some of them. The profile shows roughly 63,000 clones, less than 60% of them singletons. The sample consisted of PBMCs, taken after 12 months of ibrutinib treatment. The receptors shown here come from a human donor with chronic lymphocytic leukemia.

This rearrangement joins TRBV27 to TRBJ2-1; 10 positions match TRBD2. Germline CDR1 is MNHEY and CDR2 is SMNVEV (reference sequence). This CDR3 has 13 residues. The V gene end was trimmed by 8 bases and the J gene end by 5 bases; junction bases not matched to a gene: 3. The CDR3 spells CASSGLANNEQFF. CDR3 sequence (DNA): TGTGCCAGCTCGGGACTAGCGAACAATGAGCAGTTCTTC.

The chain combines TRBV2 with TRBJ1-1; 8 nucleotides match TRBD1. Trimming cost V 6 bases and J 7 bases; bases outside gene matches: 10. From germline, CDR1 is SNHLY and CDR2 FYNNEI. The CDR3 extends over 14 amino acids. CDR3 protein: CASRETQGAVEAFF. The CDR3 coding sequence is TGTGCCAGCAGGGAAACTCAGGGGGCGGTTGAAGCTTTCTTT. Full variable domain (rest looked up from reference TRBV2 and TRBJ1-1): EPEVTQTPSHQVTQMGQEVILRCVPISNHLYFYWYRQILGQKVEFLVSFYNNEISEKSEIFDDQFSVERPDGSNFTLKIRSTKLEDSAMYFCASRETQGAVEAFFGQGTRLTVV.

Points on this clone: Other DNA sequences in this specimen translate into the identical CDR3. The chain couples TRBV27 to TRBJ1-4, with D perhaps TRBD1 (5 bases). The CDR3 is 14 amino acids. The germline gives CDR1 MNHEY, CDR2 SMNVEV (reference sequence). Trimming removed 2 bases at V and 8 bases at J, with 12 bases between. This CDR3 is CASSLRQGWEKLFF. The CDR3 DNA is TGTGCCAGCAGTTTAAGGCAGGGCTGGGAAAAACTGTTTTTT.

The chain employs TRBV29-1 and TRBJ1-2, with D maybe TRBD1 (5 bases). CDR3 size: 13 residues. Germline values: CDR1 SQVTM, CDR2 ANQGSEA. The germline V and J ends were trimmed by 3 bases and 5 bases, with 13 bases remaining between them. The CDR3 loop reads CSVEPGRPYGYTF. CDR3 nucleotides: TGCAGCGTTGAGCCGGGACGGCCTTATGGCTACACCTTC. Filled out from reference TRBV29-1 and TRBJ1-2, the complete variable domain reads SAVISQKPSRDICQRGTSLTIQCQVDSQVTMMFWYRQQPGQSLTLIATANQGSEATYESGFVIDKFPISRPNLTFSTLTVSNMSPEDSSIYLCSVEPGRPYGYTFGSGTRLTVV.

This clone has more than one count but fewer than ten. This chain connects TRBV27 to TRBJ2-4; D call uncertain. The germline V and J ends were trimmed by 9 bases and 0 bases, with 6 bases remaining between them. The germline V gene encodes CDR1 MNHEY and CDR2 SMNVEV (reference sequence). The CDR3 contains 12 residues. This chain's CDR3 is CASWGAKNIQYF. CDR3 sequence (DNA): TGTGCCAGTTGGGGAGCCAAAAACATTCAGTACTTC.

CDR3 nucleotide sequence: TGTGCCAGCAGTTTAAAGCCCCTGAATGAAAAACTGTTTTTT. Protein sequence: CASSLKPLNEKLFF. J is TRBJ1-4 and V is TRBV28; D is undetermined. V shed 2 bases and J shed 5 bases, with 9 bases lying between them. Germline values: CDR1 MDHEN, CDR2 SYDVKM. The CDR3 length is 14 residues. The variable domain in full, completed from reference TRBV28 and TRBJ1-4, reads DVKVTQSSRYLVKRTGEKVFLECVQDMDHENMFWYRQDPGLGLRLIYFSYDVKMKEKGDIPEGYSVSREKKERFSLILESASTNQTSMYLCASSLKPLNEKLFFGSGTQLSVL.

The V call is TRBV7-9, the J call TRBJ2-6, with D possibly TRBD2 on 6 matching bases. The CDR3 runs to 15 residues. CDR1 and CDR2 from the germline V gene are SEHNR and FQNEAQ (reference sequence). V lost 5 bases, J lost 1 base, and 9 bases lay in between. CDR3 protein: CASSLGSSGANVLTF. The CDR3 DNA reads TGTGCCAGCAGCCTCGGGAGTTCTGGGGCCAACGTCCTGACTTTC. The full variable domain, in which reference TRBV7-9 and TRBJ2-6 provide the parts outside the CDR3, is DTGVSQNPRHKITKRGQNVTFRCDPISEHNRLYWYRQTLGQGPEFLTYFQNEAQLEKSRLLSDRFSAERPKGSFSTLEIQRTEQGDSAMYLCASSLGSSGANVLTFGAGSRLTVL.

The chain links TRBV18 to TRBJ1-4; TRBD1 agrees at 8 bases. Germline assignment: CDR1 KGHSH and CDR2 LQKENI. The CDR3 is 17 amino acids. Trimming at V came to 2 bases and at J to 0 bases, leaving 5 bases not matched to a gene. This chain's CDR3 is CASSPRQGASTNEKLFF. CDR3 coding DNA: TGTGCCAGCTCACCAAGGCAGGGGGCTTCAACTAATGAAAAACTGTTTTTT.

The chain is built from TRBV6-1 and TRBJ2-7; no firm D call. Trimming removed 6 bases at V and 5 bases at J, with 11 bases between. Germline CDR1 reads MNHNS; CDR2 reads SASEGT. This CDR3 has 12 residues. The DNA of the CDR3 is TGTGCCAGCAGCAGGAGTCGTGACGAGCAGTACTTC. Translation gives CASSRSRDEQYF.

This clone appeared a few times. CDR3 coding DNA: TGTGCCAGTCACGATTCGACTTGGGGGGAAAAACTGTTTTTT. This sequence encodes CASHDSTWGEKLFF. The rearrangement uses TRBV19 and TRBJ1-4; weak D call: TRBD1 (5 bases). CDR3 size: 14 residues. Trimming stripped 8 bases from V and 8 bases from J, with 18 bases between. Germline V gene sequence: CDR1 LNHDA, CDR2 SQIVND (reference sequence). The complete variable domain, with remaining parts taken from reference TRBV19 and TRBJ1-4, reads DGGITQSPKYLFRKEGQNVTLSCEQNLNHDAMYWYRQDPGQGLRLIYYSQIVNDFQKGDIAEGYSVSREKKESFPLTVTSAQKNPTAFYLCASHDSTWGEKLFFGSGTQLSVL.